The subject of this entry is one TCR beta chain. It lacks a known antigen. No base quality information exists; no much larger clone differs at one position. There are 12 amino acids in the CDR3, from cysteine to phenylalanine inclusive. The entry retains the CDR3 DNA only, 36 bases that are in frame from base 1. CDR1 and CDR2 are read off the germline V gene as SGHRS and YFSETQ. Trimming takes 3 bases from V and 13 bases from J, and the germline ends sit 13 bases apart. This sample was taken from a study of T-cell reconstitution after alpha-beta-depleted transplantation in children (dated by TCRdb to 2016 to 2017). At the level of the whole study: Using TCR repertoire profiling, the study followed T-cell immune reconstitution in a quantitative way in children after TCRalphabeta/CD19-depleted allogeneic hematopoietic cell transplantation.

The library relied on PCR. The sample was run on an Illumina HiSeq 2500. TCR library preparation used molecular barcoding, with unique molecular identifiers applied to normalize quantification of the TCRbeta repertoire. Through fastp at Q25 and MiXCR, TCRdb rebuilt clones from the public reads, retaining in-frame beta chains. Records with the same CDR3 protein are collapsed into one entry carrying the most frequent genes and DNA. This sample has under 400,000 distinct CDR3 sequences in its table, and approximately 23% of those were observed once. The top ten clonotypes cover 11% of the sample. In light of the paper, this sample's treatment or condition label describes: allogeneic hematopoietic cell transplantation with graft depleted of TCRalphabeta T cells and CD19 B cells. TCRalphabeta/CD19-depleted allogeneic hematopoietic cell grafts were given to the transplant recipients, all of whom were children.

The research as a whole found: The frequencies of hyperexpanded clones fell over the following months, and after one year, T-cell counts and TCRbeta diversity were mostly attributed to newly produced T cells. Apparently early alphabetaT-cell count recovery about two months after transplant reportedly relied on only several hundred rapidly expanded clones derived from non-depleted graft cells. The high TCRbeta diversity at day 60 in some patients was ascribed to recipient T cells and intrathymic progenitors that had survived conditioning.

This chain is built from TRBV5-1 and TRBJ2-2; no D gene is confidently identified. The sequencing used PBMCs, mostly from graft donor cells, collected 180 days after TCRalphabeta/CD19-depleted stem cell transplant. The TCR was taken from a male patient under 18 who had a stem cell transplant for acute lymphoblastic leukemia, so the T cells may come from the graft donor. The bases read TGCGCCAGCAGCTCAGACCCGCTAGTGCTGTTTTTT. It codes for CASSSDPLVLFF.